The clone carrying this T cell receptor (beta chain) has more than one count but fewer than ten. This specimen comes from a study of cytomegalovirus exposure and HLA in healthy donors. The trim removed 5 bases at V and 2 bases at J, leaving 9 bases unmatched. Germline CDR1 and CDR2: LNHDA and SQIVND (reference sequence). The CDR3 loop spans 16 amino acids. 13 Jbeta primers and 60 Vbeta primers were used for the PCR. Sequenced by immunoSEQ multiplex PCR; TCRdb stores in-frame clones only, minus some. The sample includes roughly 220,000 clones, more than 60% of them seen just once. Sequencing used PBMCs. This chain uses TRBV19 with TRBJ2-3, with 8 bases identical to TRBD2. This sequence was found in a woman in her 30s in good health and CMV-seronegative. Written as DNA, the CDR3 is TGTGCCAGTAGTTTCCTCTATAGCGGGACCACAGATACGCAGTATTTT. It yields the protein CASSFLYSGTTDTQYF.